The 30 T cell receptor beta chains below were found in one sample sequenced in a study of cytomegalovirus exposure and HLA in healthy donors. The primer mix had 60 Vbeta and 13 Jbeta primers. Sequencing used immunoSEQ multiplex PCR; TCRdb keeps in-frame clones, though not all of them. The sample includes around 100,000 clones, almost 70% of them seen just once. Sequencing used PBMCs. These receptors were collected from a man between 25 and 39 years old in good health and CMV-seropositive.

This clone was counted only a few times. The J gene is TRBJ1-1, the V gene TRBV18; 9 bases fit TRBD1. From germline, CDR1 is KGHSH and CDR2 LQKENI. The V and J ends lost 5 bases and 11 bases, in that order; junction bases with no gene match: 18. This CDR3 has 16 amino acids. The CDR3, as DNA: TGTGCCAGCTCAGCCGGGACAGGGCTTTTGTCCCTGCGGGCTTTCTTT. This sequence encodes CASSAGTGLLSLRAFF.

This clone was counted once. The CDR3 DNA is TGCGCCAGCAGCTACAAACAGGGGATGAACACTGAAGCTTTCTTT. It translates to CASSYKQGMNTEAFF. This chain links TRBV5-1 with TRBJ1-1; 7 nucleotides match TRBD1. J lost 0 bases, V lost 3 bases, and 5 bases had no gene match. Germline CDR1 and CDR2: SGHRS and YFSETQ. CDR3 length: 15 residues.

The chain links TRBV6-5 to TRBJ2-1; D is possibly TRBD1 (6 bases). Germline lookup yields CDR1 MNHEY and CDR2 SVGAGI. V lost 5 bases and J 4 bases, leaving 12 bases between the germline ends. This CDR3 spans 14 amino acids. Here the CDR3 reads CASSRKDSYNEQFF. The DNA for the CDR3 is TGTGCCAGCAGTCGAAAGGACAGTTACAATGAGCAGTTCTTC.

V gene TRBV28 combines with J gene TRBJ2-7, with D perhaps matching TRBD2 (5 bases). Germline CDR1 MDHEN, CDR2 SYDVKM. V was clipped by 6 bases and J by 0 bases, with 12 bases between them. The CDR3 is made up of 14 amino acids. CDR3 sequence: CASRGGWRSYEQYV. The DNA of the CDR3 is TGTGCCAGCAGAGGAGGTTGGCGCTCCTACGAGCAGTACGTC.

V and J are TRBV7-9 and TRBJ2-5; D gene ambiguous. Trimming stripped 5 bases from V and 2 bases from J, with 15 bases between. Germline V CDR1 and CDR2: SEHNR, FQNEAQ (reference sequence). This CDR3 region has 15 residues. Written as DNA, the CDR3 is TGTGCCAGCAGCCGCTCGCGAAGCGATCAAGAGACCCAGTACTTC. This sequence encodes CASSRSRSDQETQYF.

The gene calls are TRBV19 and TRBJ1-1; 12 bases are a match to TRBD1. The germline V gene has CDR1 LNHDA and CDR2 SQIVND (reference sequence). There are 14 residues in the CDR3. Trimming cost V 3 bases and J 10 bases; bases outside gene matches: 6. Here the CDR3 reads CASSMGQGAGGAFF. The CDR3 DNA follows: TGTGCCAGTAGTATGGGACAGGGGGCTGGCGGAGCTTTCTTT.

This clone has only one observation. A read error may produce the germline difference seen at one junction end. The gene calls are TRBV11-3 and TRBJ2-4; 7 bases match TRBD1. CDR1 is SGHNT, CDR2 YENEEA, per germline. This CDR3 contains 18 residues. The CDR3 is CASGLGLAGGIAKNIQYF. DNA of the CDR3: TGTGCCAGCGGCTTAGGGCTTGCAGGGGGTATAGCCAAAAACATTCAGTACTTC.

This chain joins TRBV27 and TRBJ1-5; tentatively, D is TRBD1 (5 bases). The CDR3 sequence is 15 residues long. Germline V gives CDR1 MNHEY, CDR2 SMNVEV (reference sequence). The V end lost 6 bases, the J end lost 7 bases, and 19 bases lay between the germline ends. In DNA form, the CDR3 reads TGTGCCAGCAGGGAGAATCAGGGAATAGGACAGCCCCAGCATTTT. Protein product: CASRENQGIGQPQHF.

The CDR3 spells CASSLGGLAGGNEQFF. The DNA for the CDR3 is TGTGCCAGCAGCTTAGGAGGACTAGCGGGAGGCAATGAGCAGTTCTTC. The chain has TRBV5-6 and TRBJ2-1; 14 bases map to TRBD2. The ends lost 2 bases at V and 6 bases at J; junction bases unmatched: 4. Germline V lookup: CDR1 SGHDT, CDR2 YYEEEE. The CDR3 length is 16 residues.

The rearrangement joins TRBV25-1 to TRBJ1-1, with 8 bases matching TRBD1. The V gene's germline CDR1 is MGHDK and CDR2 SYGVNS. The CDR3 runs to 17 residues. The V and J ends lost 5 bases and 1 base, in that order; junction bases with no gene match: 12. The DNA of the CDR3 is TGTGCCAGCAGTCTCGAGCGGACAGGGCTGGGGAACACTGAAGCTTTCTTT. Encoded protein: CASSLERTGLGNTEAFF.

This chain links TRBV30 with TRBJ1-2; D is perhaps TRBD1 (6 bases). This CDR3 is built from 17 residues. Trimming took 1 base from V and 2 from J, leaving 20 bases between them. Germline V gene sequence: CDR1 GTSNPN, CDR2 SVGIG (reference sequence). As DNA, the CDR3 is TGTGCCTGGAGTGGTCTATCTACAGGGCTGAGCAACTATGGCTACACCTTC. This gives the protein CAWSGLSTGLSNYGYTF.

J is TRBJ1-5 and V is TRBV6-1; D is unclear. From germline, CDR1 is MNHNS and CDR2 SASEGT. Deletions cut 2 bases from V and 6 bases from J, with 14 bases between. The CDR3 spans 15 residues. The CDR3 DNA is TGTGCCAGCAGTGAATGGGGAGAGCGCTTTCAGCCCCAGCATTTT. Translating it yields CASSEWGERFQPQHF.

This clone is a singleton in its sample. This chain joins TRBV9 and TRBJ2-1; possibly TRBD2 for D (6 bases). This CDR3 comprises 20 residues. Germline CDR1 reads SGDLS; CDR2 reads YYNGEE. Trimming pared 0 bases from V and 0 bases from J, leaving 22 bases between. The CDR3 reads CASSVVPASAGRSSYNEQFF. The CDR3, as DNA: TGTGCCAGCAGCGTAGTCCCGGCTAGTGCGGGGAGAAGCTCCTACAATGAGCAGTTCTTC.

V is TRBV5-4 and J is TRBJ1-1; perhaps TRBD1 as D (5 bases). V lost 4 bases and J 4 bases, leaving 14 bases between the germline ends. This CDR3 comprises 14 residues. The germline CDR1 and CDR2 sequences are SGHNT and YYREEE (reference sequence). CDR3 amino acids: CASSPRAGLTEAFF. The CDR3 DNA reads as TGTGCCAGCAGCCCCCGGGCGGGGCTCACTGAAGCTTTCTTT.

The CDR3 coding sequence is TGCGCCAGCAGCACCGGGACATCAACTAATGAAAAACTGTTTTTT. Its protein product is CASSTGTSTNEKLFF. The rearrangement links TRBV4-3 to TRBJ1-4; a possible D gene is TRBD1 (6 bases). CDR3 length: 15 amino acids. V lost 5 bases and J 0 bases, leaving 10 bases between the germline ends. The germline V gene encodes CDR1 LGHNA and CDR2 YSLEER.

The chain links TRBV10-3 to TRBJ1-1, with D perhaps TRBD1 (6 bases). Germline values: CDR1 ENHRY, CDR2 SYGVKD. V lost 4 bases to trimming and J lost 0 bases, with 12 bases between them. The CDR3 sequence is 15 residues long. In DNA form, the CDR3 reads TGTGCCATCAGTGTGACAGGATCCATGAACACTGAAGCTTTCTTT. Translation gives CAISVTGSMNTEAFF.

The chain carries TRBV9 and TRBJ2-2, with D perhaps TRBD2 (6 bases). The V end was cut by 6 bases, the J end by 5 bases, with 11 bases between. The CDR3 totals 13 residues. Germline V gene sequence: CDR1 SGDLS, CDR2 YYNGEE. CDR3 residues: CASNMEGTGELFF. CDR3 coding DNA: TGTGCCAGCAACATGGAGGGAACCGGGGAGCTGTTTTTT.

The chain recombines TRBV11-3 with TRBJ2-3; the match to TRBD2 covers 7 bases. Per germline, CDR1 SGHNT and CDR2 YENEEA. The CDR3 runs 15 residues. Unmatched junction bases numbered 7, after V lost 5 bases and J lost 2 bases. The CDR3 DNA follows: TGTGCCAGCAGCCCGTGGCGGGGGTACACAGATACGCAGTATTTT. This gives the protein CASSPWRGYTDTQYF.

The V call is TRBV28, the J call TRBJ1-1; 11 bases are shared with TRBD1. This CDR3 is 16 amino acids long. V lost 5 bases, J lost 5 bases, and 10 bases stayed unmatched. Looked up from germline, CDR1 is MDHEN and CDR2 is SYDVKM. The CDR3 bases are TGTGCCAGCAGTATTGATCGCCGGGACAGGGGGACTGAAGCTTTCTTT. Protein product: CASSIDRRDRGTEAFF.

This clone appeared a few times. The chain recombines TRBV5-1 with TRBJ1-6; a weak D match, TRBD1 (6 bases). This CDR3 has 18 amino acids. With 0 bases removed from V and 3 bases from J, the gap between germline ends came to 16 bases. The V gene's germline CDR1 is SGHRS and CDR2 YFSETQ. CDR3 region: CASSLELGRDNYNSPLHF. Here the CDR3 DNA reads TGCGCCAGCAGCTTGGAGTTGGGCAGGGACAACTATAATTCACCCCTCCACTTT.

The rearrangement links TRBV7-9 to TRBJ2-5; TRBD2 matches 7 bases. The CDR3 length is 15 residues. Germline CDR1 is SEHNR and CDR2 is FQNEAQ (reference sequence). Unmatched junction bases numbered 8, after V lost 2 bases and J lost 5 bases. The CDR3 loop is CASSLRGGLVETQYF. DNA of the CDR3: TGTGCCAGCAGCTTACGCGGGGGTCTCGTGGAGACCCAGTACTTC.

The chain joins TRBV5-6 to TRBJ1-2; possible D gene TRBD1, 5 bases. Germline CDR1 is SGHDT and CDR2 is YYEEEE. The germline V and J ends were trimmed by 0 bases and 6 bases, with 24 bases remaining between them. The CDR3 length is 18 residues. Here the CDR3 reads CASSLADSPAGSDHGYTF. The CDR3 DNA is TGTGCCAGCAGCTTGGCAGATAGCCCGGCAGGGTCGGATCATGGCTACACCTTC.

The CDR3 loop reads CASSPRFDRDYTGELFF. The CDR3 bases are TGTGCCAGCAGCCCCCGATTTGACAGGGATTACACCGGGGAGCTGTTTTTT. This chain joins TRBV9 and TRBJ2-2; 7 nucleotides agree with TRBD1. CDR1 SGDLS and CDR2 YYNGEE come from the germline V gene. V lost 4 bases and J lost 3; bases outside the gene matches: 12. The CDR3 loop spans 17 amino acids.

This clone has only one observation. The gene calls are TRBV4-1 and TRBJ2-7, with 10 bases fitting TRBD2. CDR1 and CDR2 (germline): MGHRA, YSYEKL. V dropped 1 base and J dropped 1; count of bases not matched to a gene: 4. This CDR3 is 16 amino acids long. The CDR3 region has the DNA TGCGCCAGCAGCCAAGTCAGACTAGCGGGTTCCTACGAGCAGTACTTC. This codes for CASSQVRLAGSYEQYF.

This chain connects TRBV25-1 to TRBJ2-1, with 7 bases that match TRBD2. Per germline, CDR1 MGHDK and CDR2 SYGVNS. The CDR3 sequence is 14 residues long. J was trimmed by 6 bases and V by 7 bases; bases with no gene match: 9. The CDR3 bases are TGTGCCAGCAATCAGGGAGGGGAGTTCAATGAGCAGTTCTTC. Protein sequence: CASNQGGEFNEQFF.

The V call is TRBV2, the J call TRBJ1-4; the D gene is possibly TRBD1 (5 bases). The CDR3 runs to 15 residues. The germline CDR1 and CDR2 sequences are SNHLY and FYNNEI. V lost 1 base, J lost 4 bases, and 10 bases lay in between. CDR3 in amino acids: CASSEGGVRNEKLFF. The CDR3 coding sequence is TGTGCCAGCAGTGAAGGGGGGGTCCGTAATGAAAAACTGTTTTTT.

The chain carries TRBV7-8 and TRBJ2-5, with 10 nucleotides matching TRBD2. Losses at the gene ends were 3 bases for V and 6 bases for J; bases not matched to a gene: 13. The CDR3 sequence is 17 residues long. Germline values: CDR1 SGHVS, CDR2 FQNEAQ. CDR3 loop: CASSLGLAGAGQQTQYF. DNA of the CDR3: TGTGCCAGCAGCTTGGGTCTAGCGGGGGCCGGTCAGCAGACCCAGTACTTC.

CDR3 bases: TGTGCCAGCAGTCCCCGGGTCGTCGACGAGCAGTACTTC. It encodes CASSPRVVDEQYF. The rearrangement joins TRBV27 to TRBJ2-7, with D uncertain. This CDR3 is built from 13 residues. Looked up from germline, CDR1 is MNHEY and CDR2 is SMNVEV (reference sequence). The ends were cut back, 5 bases at V and 5 bases at J, with 13 bases in the middle.

J is TRBJ1-1 and V is TRBV9; D remains unclear. Trimming removed 1 base from V and 2 bases from J, with 24 bases in between. This CDR3 contains 19 residues. Germline V lookup: CDR1 SGDLS, CDR2 YYNGEE. The CDR3 reads CASSVYLELVLGGNTEAFF. CDR3 bases: TGTGCCAGCAGCGTATATTTAGAACTTGTCTTGGGAGGCAACACTGAAGCTTTCTTT.

The rearrangement uses TRBV2 and TRBJ1-1, with D perhaps matching TRBD1 (5 bases). Germline CDR1 SNHLY, CDR2 FYNNEI. The CDR3 has 14 amino acids. V lost 5 bases and J 6 bases, leaving 16 bases between the germline ends. The chain's CDR3 is CASSKEGRRAEAFF. In nucleotides, the CDR3 is TGTGCCAGCAGTAAGGAGGGGCGAAGGGCTGAAGCTTTCTTT.